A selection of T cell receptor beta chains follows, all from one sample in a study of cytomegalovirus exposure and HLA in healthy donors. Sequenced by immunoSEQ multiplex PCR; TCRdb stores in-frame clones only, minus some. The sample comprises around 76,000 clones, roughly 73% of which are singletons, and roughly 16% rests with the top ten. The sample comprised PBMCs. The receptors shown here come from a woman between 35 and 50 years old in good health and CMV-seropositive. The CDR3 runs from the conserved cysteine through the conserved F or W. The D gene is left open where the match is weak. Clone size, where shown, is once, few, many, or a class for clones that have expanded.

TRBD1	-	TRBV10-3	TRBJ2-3	TGTGCCATCAGTGAGTCATTCAGGGGGCAAAGCACAGATACGCAGTATTTT	CAISESFRGQSTDTQYF
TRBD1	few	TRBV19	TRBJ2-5	TGTGCCAGTAGCCTGGGACAGGGGAAACAAGAGACCCAGTACTTC	CASSLGQGKQETQYF
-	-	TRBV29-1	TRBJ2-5	TGCAGCGTTGGCTACGCAGAGACCCAGTACTTC	CSVGYAETQYF
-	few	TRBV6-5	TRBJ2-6	TGTGCCAGCAGTCAGGACAGTTCCGGGGCCAACGTCCTGACTTTC	CASSQDSSGANVLTF
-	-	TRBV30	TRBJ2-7	TGTGCCTGGAGTGTAGCTCGGGCGGGGGAGCAGTACTTC	CAWSVARAGEQYF
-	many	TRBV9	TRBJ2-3	TGTGCCAGCAGCCCCTCACTAGATACGCAGTATTTT	CASSPSLDTQYF
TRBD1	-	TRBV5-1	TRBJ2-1	TGCGCCAGCAGCTCCGGGACAGGTGGCTACAATGAGCAGTTCTTC	CASSSGTGGYNEQFF
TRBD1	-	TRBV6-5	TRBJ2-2	TGTGCCAGCACCTCGACAGGGGGTACCGGGGAGCTGTTTTTT	CASTSTGGTGELFF
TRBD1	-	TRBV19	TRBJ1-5	TGTGCCAGTAGTGACAGGGGCCAGCCCCAGCATTTT	CASSDRGQPQHF
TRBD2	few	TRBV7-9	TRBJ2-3	TGTGCCAGCAGCTTTACTAGCGGGCGGAGCACAGATACGCAGTATTTT	CASSFTSGRSTDTQYF
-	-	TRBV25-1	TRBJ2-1	TGTGCCAGCAGTGAATTGAACAGGGTACCCCATGAGCAGTTCTTC	CASSELNRVPHEQFF
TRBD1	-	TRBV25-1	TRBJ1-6	TGTGCCAGCGGCCAGACAGGGGGCTTGAATTCACCCCTCCACTTT	CASGQTGGLNSPLHF
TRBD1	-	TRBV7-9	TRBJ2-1	TGTGCCAGCAGCTCCTGGGCCGGGACAGGGGCCGCCAATGAGCAGTTCTTC	CASSSWAGTGAANEQFF
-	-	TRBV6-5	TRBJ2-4	TGTGCCGCGGAATTGCGGGCGGGAGCCAAAAACATTCAGTACTTC	CAAELRAGAKNIQYF
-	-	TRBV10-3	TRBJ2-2	TGTGCCATCAGTGGGGGGCTGTCGAACACCGGGGAGCTGTTTTTT	CAISGGLSNTGELFF
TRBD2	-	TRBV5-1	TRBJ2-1	TGCGCCAGCAGCTTGGGTGGGACTAGTCAGAATGAGCAGTTCTTC	CASSLGGTSQNEQFF
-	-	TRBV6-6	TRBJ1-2	TGTGCCAGCAGTTACAGAGGGGACAAAGCGGGGGGCTACACCTTC	CASSYRGDKAGGYTF
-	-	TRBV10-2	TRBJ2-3	TGCGCCAGCAGGATAGGACTACAAGTTTTTAGCACAGATACGCAGTATTTT	CASRIGLQVFSTDTQYF
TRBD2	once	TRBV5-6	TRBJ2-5	TGTGCCAGCAGCTTGGCGAGCGGGGGAGGTTCAGAGACCCAGTACTTC	CASSLASGGGSETQYF
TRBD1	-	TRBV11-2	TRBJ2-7	TGTGCCAGCAGTGCAGGGGGTCGATCCGAGCAGTACTTC	CASSAGGRSEQYF
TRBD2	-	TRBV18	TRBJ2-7	TGTGCCAGCTCACCGGGCGGGGGTTACGAGCAGTACTTC	CASSPGGGYEQYF
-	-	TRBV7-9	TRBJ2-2	TGTGCCAGCAGCTTAGATACGGCAGGTCCGGGAGAGCTGTTTTTT	CASSLDTAGPGELFF
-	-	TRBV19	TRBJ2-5	TGTGCCAGTAGCGCAGGGGATGGGACCCAGTACTTC	CASSAGDGTQYF
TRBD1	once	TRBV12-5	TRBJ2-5	TGTGCTAGTGGTTTGGCAGACAGGGGGGAGGAGACCCAGTACTTC	CASGLADRGEETQYF
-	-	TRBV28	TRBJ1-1	TGTGCCAGCAGTTTAAAACGTGCGGCTGAAGCTTTCTTT	CASSLKRAAEAFF
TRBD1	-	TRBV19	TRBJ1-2	TGTGCCAGTAGTTGGGGACAGGGGACCTATGGCTACACCTTC	CASSWGQGTYGYTF
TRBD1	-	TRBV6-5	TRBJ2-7	TGTGCCAGCAGTCGAGACAGGGGGGGCTCCTACGAGCAGTACTTC	CASSRDRGGSYEQYF
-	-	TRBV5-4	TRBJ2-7	TGTGCCAGCAGCGAAAATCGGTGGGGCTCCTCCTACGAGCAGTACTTC	CASSENRWGSSYEQYF
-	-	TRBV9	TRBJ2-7	TGTGCCTGGGCCCATCTACGCAGCTCCTACGAGCAGTACTTC	CAWAHLRSSYEQYF
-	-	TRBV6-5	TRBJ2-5	TGTGCCAGCAGTTACGGAGGTGGGGAGACCCAGTACTTC	CASSYGGGETQYF
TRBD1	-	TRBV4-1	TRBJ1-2	TGCGCCAGCAGCCAAGTGGCGGGACAGTATGGCTACACCTTC	CASSQVAGQYGYTF
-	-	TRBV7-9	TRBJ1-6	TGTGCCAGCGGTGGAAGTTGGGACACCTCCCCCCTCCACTTT	CASGGSWDTSPLHF
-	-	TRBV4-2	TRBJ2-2	TGTGCCGGCAGCCAAGAACACTACAACACCGGGGAGCTGTTTTTT	CAGSQEHYNTGELFF
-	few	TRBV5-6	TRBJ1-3	TGTGCCAGCAGCCAGATGACTAACACCATATATTTT	CASSQMTNTIYF
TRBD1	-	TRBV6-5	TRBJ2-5	TGTGCCAGCAGGATCCAGGGGGCAGTCGGGGAGACCCAGTACTTC	CASRIQGAVGETQYF
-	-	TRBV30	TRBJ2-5	TGTGCCTCCTCCGGCGGGGCTATCCAAGAGACCCAGTACTTC	CASSGGAIQETQYF
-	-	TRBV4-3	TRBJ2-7	TGCGCCAGCAGCCAAGATACAGCCTACGAGCAGTACTTC	CASSQDTAYEQYF
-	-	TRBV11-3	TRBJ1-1	TGTGCCAGCAGCTTAGACTCTTGGAGTGAAGCTTTCTTT	CASSLDSWSEAFF
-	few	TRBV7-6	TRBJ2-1	TGTGCCAGCAGCTTACTCGGCGGGGCATCCTACAATGAGCAGTTCTTC	CASSLLGGASYNEQFF
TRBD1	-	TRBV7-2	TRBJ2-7	TGTGCCAGCAGCTCCGGGACAGGACGCTACGAGCAGTACTTC	CASSSGTGRYEQYF
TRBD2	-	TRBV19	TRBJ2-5	TGTGCCAGTAGTATAGATGGACTAGCGGATCTCCAAGAGACCCAGTACTTC	CASSIDGLADLQETQYF
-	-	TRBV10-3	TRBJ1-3	TGTGCCATCAGGAAGGACAGCTCTGGAAACACCATATATTTT	CAIRKDSSGNTIYF